This T cell receptor beta chain is from a study of T cell responses to AZD1222 COVID-19 vaccine. Note on this clone: Antigen specificity is unknown.

The CDR3 consists of 12 residues. Per the germline V gene, CDR1 is ENHRY and CDR2 is SYGVKD. V was clipped by 10 bases and J by 3 bases, with 10 bases between them. The assay was immunoSEQ multiplex PCR, and TCRdb's table has in-frame clones only and misses some. The data hold under 150,000 clones, with 70% to 90% observed a single time. Notes on the study in general: Seropositive status at baseline applied to only five or six AZD1222 recipients.

This chain links TRBV10-3 with TRBJ2-1; tentatively, D is TRBD1 (5 bases). The clonotype comes from an adult who received the AZD1222 COVID-19 vaccine. The sequences come from peripheral blood, collected 28 days after the second AZD1222 dose. The CDR3 DNA follows: TGTGCCACCAAGGACATCTACAATGAGCAGTTCTTC. Translation gives CATKDIYNEQFF.